This T cell receptor beta chain was identified during a study of cytomegalovirus exposure and HLA in healthy donors. CDR3 length: 14 residues. V shed 9 bases and J 0 bases; nucleotides not matched to a gene: 7. Germline V gene data show CDR1 as MDHEN and CDR2 as SYDVKM. With respect to this clone: The antigen is unknown.

Findings of the study overall: With later analysis, a missense DCLRE1C variant became linked to TCR beta V- and J-gene trimming.

The PCR ran on 60 Vbeta and 13 Jbeta primers. The repertoire was sequenced with immunoSEQ multiplex PCR; TCRdb's copy has only in-frame clones and lacks some. The sample lists 180,000 or so clones; roughly 79% were seen once. The chain uses TRBV28 and TRBJ2-7; 8 bases are a match to TRBD1. The sequenced sample was PBMCs. The sequence came from a man aged 50-59 years in good health and CMV-seropositive. The CDR3 spells CASRRQGSSYEQYF. The CDR3 DNA reads as TGTGCCAGTAGACGACAGGGGAGCTCCTACGAGCAGTACTTC. Filled out from reference TRBV28 and TRBJ2-7, the complete variable domain reads DVKVTQSSRYLVKRTGEKVFLECVQDMDHENMFWYRQDPGLGLRLIYFSYDVKMKEKGDIPEGYSVSREKKERFSLILESASTNQTSMYLCASRRQGSSYEQYFGPGTRLTVT.